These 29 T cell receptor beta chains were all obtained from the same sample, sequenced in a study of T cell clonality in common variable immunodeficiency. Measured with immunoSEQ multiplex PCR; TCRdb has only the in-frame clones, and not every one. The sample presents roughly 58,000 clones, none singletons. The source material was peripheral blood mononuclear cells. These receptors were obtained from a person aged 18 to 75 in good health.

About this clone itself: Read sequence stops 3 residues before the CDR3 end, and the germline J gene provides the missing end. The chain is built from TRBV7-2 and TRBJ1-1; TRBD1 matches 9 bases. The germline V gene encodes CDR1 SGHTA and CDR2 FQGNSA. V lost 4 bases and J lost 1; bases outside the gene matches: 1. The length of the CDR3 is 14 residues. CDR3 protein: CASSSDRGNTEAFF. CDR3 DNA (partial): TGTGCCAGCAGCTCGGACAGGGGGAACACTGAA.

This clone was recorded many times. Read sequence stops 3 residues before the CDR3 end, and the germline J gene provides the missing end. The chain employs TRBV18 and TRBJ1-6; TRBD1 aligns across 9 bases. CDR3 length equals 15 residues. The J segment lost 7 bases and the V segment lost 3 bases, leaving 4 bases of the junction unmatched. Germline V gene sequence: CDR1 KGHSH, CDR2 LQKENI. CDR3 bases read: TGTGCCAGCTCACCCGGAGGACAGGGGAATTCACCC. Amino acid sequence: CASSPGGQGNSP. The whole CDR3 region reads CASSPGGQGNSPLHF.

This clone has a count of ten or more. The CDR3 region is CSVVEGSDTGELFF. The CDR3 DNA, read in part, is TGCAGTGTTGTAGAGGGGAGTGACACCGGGGAG. The chain joins TRBV20-1 to TRBJ2-2; D could derive from TRBD1 or TRBD2 (5 bases each). The read terminates 3 residues before the CDR3 end, so the remaining end is supplied by the germline J gene. Trimming removed 7 bases from V and 3 bases from J, with 15 bases in between. CDR1 is DFQATT, CDR2 SNEGSKA, per germline (reference sequence). CDR3 size: 14 residues.

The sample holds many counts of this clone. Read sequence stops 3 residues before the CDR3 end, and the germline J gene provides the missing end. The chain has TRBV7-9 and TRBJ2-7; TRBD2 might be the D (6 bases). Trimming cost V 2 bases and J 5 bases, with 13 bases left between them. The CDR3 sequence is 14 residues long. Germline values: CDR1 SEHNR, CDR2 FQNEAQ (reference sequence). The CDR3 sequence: CASSLRGGGDEQYF. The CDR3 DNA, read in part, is TGTGCCAGCAGCTTAAGGGGAGGTGGTGACGAG.

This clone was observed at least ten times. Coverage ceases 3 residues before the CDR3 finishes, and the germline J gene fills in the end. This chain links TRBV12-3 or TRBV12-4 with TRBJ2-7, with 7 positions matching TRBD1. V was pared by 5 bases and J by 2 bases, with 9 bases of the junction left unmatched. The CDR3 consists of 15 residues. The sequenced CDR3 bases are TGTGCCAGCAGTATGACAGGGACACTTCCCTACGAG. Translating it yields CASSMTGTLPYE. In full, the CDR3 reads CASSMTGTLPYEQYF.

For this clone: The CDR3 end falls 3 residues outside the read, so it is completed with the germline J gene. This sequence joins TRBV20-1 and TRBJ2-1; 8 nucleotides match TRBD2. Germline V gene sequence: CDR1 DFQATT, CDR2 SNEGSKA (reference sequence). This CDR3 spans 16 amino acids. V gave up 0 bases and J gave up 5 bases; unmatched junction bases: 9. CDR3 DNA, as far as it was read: TGCAGTGCTAGAGATGTAACGCGGGAGGAAAACAATGAG. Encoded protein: CSARDVTREENNE. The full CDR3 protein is CSARDVTREENNEQFF.

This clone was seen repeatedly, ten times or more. Partial CDR3 DNA: TGCAGTGCCCATCCAGGACTAGCGGGAGATCTCACAGATACG. This gives the protein CSAHPGLAGDLTDT. The whole CDR3 protein reads CSAHPGLAGDLTDTQYF. The rearrangement joins TRBV20-1 to TRBJ2-3; TRBD2 aligns across 13 bases. The missing CDR3 end, 3 residues past where the read stops, is filled in from the germline J gene. The ends lost 6 bases at V and 2 bases at J; junction bases unmatched: 11. The germline V gene has CDR1 DFQATT and CDR2 SNEGSKA (reference sequence). The CDR3 is made up of 17 amino acids.

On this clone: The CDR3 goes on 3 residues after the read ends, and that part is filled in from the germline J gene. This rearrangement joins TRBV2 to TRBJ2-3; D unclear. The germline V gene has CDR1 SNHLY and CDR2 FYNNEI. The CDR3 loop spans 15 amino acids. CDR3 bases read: TGTGCCAGCACTCGAGAGGCGTCAGGCAATCAGCCG. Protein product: CASTREASGNQP. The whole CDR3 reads CASTREASGNQPQYF.

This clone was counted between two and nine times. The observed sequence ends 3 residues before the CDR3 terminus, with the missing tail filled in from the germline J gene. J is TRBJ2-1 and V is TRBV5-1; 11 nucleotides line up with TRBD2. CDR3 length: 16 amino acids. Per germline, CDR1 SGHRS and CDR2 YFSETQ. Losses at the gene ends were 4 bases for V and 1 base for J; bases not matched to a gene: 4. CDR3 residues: CASSHRLAGSYNEQFF. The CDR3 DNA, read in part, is TGCGCCAGCAGCCACAGACTAGCGGGGTCCTACAATGAG.

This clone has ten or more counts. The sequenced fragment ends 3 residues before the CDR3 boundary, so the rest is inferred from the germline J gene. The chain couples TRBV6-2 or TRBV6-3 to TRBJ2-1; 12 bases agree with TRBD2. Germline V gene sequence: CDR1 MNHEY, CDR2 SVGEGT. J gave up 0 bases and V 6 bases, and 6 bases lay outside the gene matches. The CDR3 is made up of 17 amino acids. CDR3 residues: CASRRTSGVSSYNEQFF. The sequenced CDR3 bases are TGTGCCAGCAGGCGGACTAGCGGGGTTTCCTCCTACAATGAG.

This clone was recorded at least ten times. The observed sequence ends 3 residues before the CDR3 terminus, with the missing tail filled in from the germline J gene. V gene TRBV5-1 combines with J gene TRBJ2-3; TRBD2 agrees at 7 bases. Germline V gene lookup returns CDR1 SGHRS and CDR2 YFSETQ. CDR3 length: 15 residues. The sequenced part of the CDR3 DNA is TGCGCCAGCAGCTTGTATGTATCGGGGGGAGAGACG. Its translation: CASSLYVSGGET. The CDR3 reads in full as CASSLYVSGGETQYF.

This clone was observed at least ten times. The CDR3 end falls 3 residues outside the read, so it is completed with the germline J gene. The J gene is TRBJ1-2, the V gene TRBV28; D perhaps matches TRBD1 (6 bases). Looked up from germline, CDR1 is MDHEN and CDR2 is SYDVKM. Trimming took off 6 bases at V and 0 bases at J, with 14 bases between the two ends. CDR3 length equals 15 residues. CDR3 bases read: TGTGCCAGCAGCCGAAGACAGGCTCCTAACTATGGC. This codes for CASSRRQAPNYG. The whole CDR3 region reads CASSRRQAPNYGYTF.

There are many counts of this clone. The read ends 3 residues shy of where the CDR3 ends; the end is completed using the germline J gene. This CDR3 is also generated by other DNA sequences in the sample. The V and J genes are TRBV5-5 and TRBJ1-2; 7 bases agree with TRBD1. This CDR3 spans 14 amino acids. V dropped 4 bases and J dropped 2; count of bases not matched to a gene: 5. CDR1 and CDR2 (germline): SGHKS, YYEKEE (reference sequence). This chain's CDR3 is CASSVGTANYGYTF. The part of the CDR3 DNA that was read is TGTGCCAGCAGCGTTGGGACAGCGAACTATGGC. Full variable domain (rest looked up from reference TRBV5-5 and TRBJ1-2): DAGVTQSPTHLIKTRGQQVTLRCSPISGHKSVSWYQQVLGQGPQFIFQYYEKEERGRGNFPDRFSARQFPNYSSELNVNALLLGDSALYLCASSVGTANYGYTFGSGTRLTVV.

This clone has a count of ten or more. Incomplete CDR3 DNA: TGTGCCAGTAGTATTGGGCTAGCGGGAGACACCGGGGAG. Translating it yields CASSIGLAGDTGE. The CDR3 reads in full as CASSIGLAGDTGELFF. The genes are TRBV19 and TRBJ2-2; 10 bases agree with TRBD2. The read gets to within 3 residues of the CDR3 end, and the germline J gene fills in the rest. With V trimmed by 3 bases and J by 3 bases, 4 bases remained unmatched. Looked up from germline, CDR1 is LNHDA and CDR2 is SQIVND (reference sequence). The CDR3 contains 16 residues.

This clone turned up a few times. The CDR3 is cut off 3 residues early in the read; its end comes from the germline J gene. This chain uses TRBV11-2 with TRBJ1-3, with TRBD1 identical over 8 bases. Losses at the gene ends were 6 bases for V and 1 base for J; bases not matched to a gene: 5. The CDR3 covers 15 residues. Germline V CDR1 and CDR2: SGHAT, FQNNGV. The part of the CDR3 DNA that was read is TGTGCCAGCAGTGCGGACAGGGCATCTGGAAACACC. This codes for CASSADRASGNT. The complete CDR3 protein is CASSADRASGNTIYF. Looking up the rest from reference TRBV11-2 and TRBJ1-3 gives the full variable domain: EAGVAQSPRYKIIEKRQSVAFWCNPISGHATLYWYQQILGQGPKLLIQFQNNGVVDDSQLPKDRFSAERLKGVDSTLKIQPAKLEDSAVYLCASSADRASGNTIYFGEGSWLTVV.

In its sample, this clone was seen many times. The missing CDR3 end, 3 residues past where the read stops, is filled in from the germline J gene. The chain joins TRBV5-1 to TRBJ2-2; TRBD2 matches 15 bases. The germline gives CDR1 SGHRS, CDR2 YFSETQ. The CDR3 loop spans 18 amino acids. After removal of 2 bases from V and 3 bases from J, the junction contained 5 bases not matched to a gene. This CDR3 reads CASSFGLAGGPDTGELFF. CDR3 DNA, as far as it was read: TGCGCCAGCAGCTTCGGACTAGCGGGAGGGCCGGACACCGGGGAG.

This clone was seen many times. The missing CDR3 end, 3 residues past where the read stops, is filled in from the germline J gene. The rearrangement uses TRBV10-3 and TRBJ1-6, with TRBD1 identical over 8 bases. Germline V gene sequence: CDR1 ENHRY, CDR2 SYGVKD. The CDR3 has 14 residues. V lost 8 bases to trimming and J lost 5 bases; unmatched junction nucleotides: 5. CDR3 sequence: CAIAGGKDNSPLHF. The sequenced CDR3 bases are TGTGCCATCGCAGGGGGCAAGGATAATTCACCC.

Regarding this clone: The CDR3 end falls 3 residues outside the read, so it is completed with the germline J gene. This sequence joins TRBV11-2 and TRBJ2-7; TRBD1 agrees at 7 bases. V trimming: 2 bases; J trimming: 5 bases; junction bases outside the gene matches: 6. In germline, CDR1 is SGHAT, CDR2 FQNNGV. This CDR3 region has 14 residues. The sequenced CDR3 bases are TGTGCCAGCAGCTTATACAGGGGAATCGACGAG. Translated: CASSLYRGIDE. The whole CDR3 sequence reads CASSLYRGIDEQYF.

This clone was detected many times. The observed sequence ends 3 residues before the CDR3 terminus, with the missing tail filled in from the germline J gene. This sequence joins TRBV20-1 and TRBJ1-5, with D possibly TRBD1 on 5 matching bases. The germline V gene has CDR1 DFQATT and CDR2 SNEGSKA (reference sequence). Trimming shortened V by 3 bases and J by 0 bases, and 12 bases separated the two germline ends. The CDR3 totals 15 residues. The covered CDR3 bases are TGCAGTGCTAGGCGGGGGACGCTTAGCAATCAGCCC. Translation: CSARRGTLSNQP. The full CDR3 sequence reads CSARRGTLSNQPQHF.

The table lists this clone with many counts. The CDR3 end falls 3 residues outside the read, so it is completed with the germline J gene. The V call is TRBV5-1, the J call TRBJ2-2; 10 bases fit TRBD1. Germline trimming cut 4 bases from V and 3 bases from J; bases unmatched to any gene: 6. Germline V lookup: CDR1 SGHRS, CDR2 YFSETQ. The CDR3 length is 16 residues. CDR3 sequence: CASSTDRGLDTGELFF. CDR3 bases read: TGCGCCAGCAGCACTGACAGGGGGCTGGACACCGGGGAG.

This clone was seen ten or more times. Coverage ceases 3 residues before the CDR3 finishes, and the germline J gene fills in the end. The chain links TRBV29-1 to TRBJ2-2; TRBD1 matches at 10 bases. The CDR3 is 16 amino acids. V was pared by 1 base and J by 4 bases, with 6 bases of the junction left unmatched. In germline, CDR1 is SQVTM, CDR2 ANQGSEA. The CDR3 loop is CSVEVRRTGGTGELFF. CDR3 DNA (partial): TGCAGCGTTGAAGTGCGTCGGACAGGGGGCACCGGGGAG.

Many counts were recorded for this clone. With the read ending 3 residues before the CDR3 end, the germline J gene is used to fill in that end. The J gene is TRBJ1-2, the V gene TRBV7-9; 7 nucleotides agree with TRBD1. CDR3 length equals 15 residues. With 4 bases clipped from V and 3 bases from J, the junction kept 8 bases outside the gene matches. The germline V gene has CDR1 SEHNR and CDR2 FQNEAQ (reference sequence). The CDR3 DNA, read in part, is TGTGCCAGCAGCTCCTTGACAGGGACTTACTATGGC. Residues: CASSSLTGTYYG. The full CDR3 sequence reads CASSSLTGTYYGYTF.

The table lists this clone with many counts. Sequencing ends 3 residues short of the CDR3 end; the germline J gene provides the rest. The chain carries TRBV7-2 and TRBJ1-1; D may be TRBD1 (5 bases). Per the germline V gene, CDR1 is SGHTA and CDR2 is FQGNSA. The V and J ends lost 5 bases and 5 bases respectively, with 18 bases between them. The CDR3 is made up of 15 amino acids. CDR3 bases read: TGTGCCAGCAGCACCCAGACGCGGAGGGGTACTGAA. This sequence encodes CASSTQTRRGTE. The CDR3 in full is CASSTQTRRGTEAFF.

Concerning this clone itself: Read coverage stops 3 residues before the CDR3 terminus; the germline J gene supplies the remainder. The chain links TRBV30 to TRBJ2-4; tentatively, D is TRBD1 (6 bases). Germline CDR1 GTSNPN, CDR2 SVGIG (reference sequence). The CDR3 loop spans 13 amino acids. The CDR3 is CAWSVQGYGGQYF. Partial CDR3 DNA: TGTGCCTGGAGTGTTCAGGGGTATGGCGGT.

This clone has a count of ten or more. The DNA read from the CDR3 is TGTGCCAGCAGTCAAGGGACTAGCGGAGGGGCCCAAGAGACC. Its translation is CASSQGTSGGAQET. The CDR3 in full is CASSQGTSGGAQETQYF. The genes are TRBV12-3 or TRBV12-4 and TRBJ2-5, with TRBD2 matching over 11 bases. The read finishes 3 residues shy of the CDR3 end, and the germline J gene is used to complete it. J gave up 1 base and V 5 bases, and 9 bases lay outside the gene matches. This CDR3 spans 17 amino acids.

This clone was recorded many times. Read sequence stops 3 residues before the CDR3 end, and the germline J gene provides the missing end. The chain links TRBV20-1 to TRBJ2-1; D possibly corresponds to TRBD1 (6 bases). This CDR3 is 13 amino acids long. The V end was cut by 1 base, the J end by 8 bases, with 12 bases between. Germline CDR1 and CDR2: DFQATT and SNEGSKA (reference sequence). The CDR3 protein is CSARVRDNDEQFF. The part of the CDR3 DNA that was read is TGCAGTGCTAGAGTCAGGGACAATGATGAG.

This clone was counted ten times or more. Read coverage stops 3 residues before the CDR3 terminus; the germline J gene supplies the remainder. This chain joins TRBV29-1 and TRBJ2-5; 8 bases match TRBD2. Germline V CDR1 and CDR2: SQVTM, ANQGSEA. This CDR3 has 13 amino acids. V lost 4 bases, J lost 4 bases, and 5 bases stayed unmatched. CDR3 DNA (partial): TGCAGCGTTGTCCCCCGGGGGGGAGAGACC. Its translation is CSVVPRGGET. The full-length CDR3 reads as CSVVPRGGETQYF.

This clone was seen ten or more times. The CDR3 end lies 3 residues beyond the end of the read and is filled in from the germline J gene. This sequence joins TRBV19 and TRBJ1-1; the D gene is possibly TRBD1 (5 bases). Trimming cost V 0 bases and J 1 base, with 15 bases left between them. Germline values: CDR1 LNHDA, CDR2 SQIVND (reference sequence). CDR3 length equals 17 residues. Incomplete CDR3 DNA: TGTGCCAGTAGTATAGATCGGGGGAAGAGCAAGAACACTGAA. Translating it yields CASSIDRGKSKNTE. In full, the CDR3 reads CASSIDRGKSKNTEAFF.

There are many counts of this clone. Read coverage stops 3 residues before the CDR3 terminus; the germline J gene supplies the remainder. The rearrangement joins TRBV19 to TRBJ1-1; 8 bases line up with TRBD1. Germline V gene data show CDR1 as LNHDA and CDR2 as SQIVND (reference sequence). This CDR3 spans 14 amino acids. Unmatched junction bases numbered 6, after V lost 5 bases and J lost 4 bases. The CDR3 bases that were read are TGTGCCAGTAGTTTAGGGCAGGGGGCCACTGAA. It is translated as CASSLGQGATE. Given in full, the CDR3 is CASSLGQGATEAFF.